These T cell receptor beta chains were read from a single sample in a study of blood T cell repertoires in COVID-19. Some clones are missing from TCRdb's copy, which holds only in-frame ones; the method was immunoSEQ multiplex PCR. The table lists approximately 110,000 clones, 85% of them singletons, with about 13% in the top ten. Specimen: peripheral blood. These receptors were obtained from a human donor in a cohort sampled during active COVID-19. Both conserved end residues are part of each CDR3. D genes are given only for firm matches. Clone size is shown for a subset of rows, as once, few, many or a class of expanded clone.

V,J,D,size,DNA,CDR3
TRBV7-9,TRBJ1-3,-,-,TGTGCCAGCAGGCCCACTGGAGGAGGAAACACCATATATTTT,CASRPTGGGNTIYF
TRBV9,TRBJ1-5,-,-,TGTGCCAGCAGCGTAGACAGCCGCAGGGATCAGCCCCAGCATTTT,CASSVDSRRDQPQHF
TRBV11-3,TRBJ2-1,-,-,TGTGCCAGCAGCTTAACGGGCAATGAGCAGTTCTTC,CASSLTGNEQFF
TRBV20-1,TRBJ2-1,-,once,TGCAGTGCCGGCGGGGCCTTGGAGCAGTTCTTC,CSAGGALEQFF
TRBV15,TRBJ2-3,TRBD2,-,TGTGCCACCAGCAGAGATCCTAGCGGGGGTAGCACAGATACGCAGTATTTT,CATSRDPSGGSTDTQYF
TRBV30,TRBJ2-4,TRBD1,-,TGTGCCTGGAGTCCTAATGACAGGGAAGTCTACATTCAGTACTTC,CAWSPNDREVYIQYF
TRBV6-2/TRBV6-3,TRBJ2-3,-,-,TGTGCCAGCAGTCGACAACTTACAGATACGCAGTATTTT,CASSRQLTDTQYF
TRBV29-1,TRBJ2-1,-,-,TGCAGCGTTGAAAACGGGTCGCAGTTCTTC,CSVENGSQFF
TRBV4-3,TRBJ1-5,-,few,TGCGCCAGCAGCCAAGATGGAACAGGTGGATTTCAGCCCCAGCATTTT,CASSQDGTGGFQPQHF
TRBV20-1,TRBJ2-3,-,-,TGCAGTGCTAGACTTCCCGATACGCAGTATTTT,CSARLPDTQYF
TRBV5-6,TRBJ1-2,-,-,TGTGCCAGCAGATTTATAGGGACACCCCTCTCCGGGGGCTACACCTTC,CASRFIGTPLSGGYTF
TRBV5-1,TRBJ1-6,TRBD1,-,TGCGCCAGCAGCTTGGGACAGGGTTTGTCACCCCTCCACTTT,CASSLGQGLSPLHF
TRBV10-3,TRBJ2-2,TRBD2,-,TGTGCCATCAAGACTAGCGGGGGGGCCAATCCCGAGCTGTTTTTT,CAIKTSGGANPELFF
TRBV6-6,TRBJ1-2,TRBD1,-,TGTGCCAGCACCAATGTTGACAGGGGGCTCTATGGCTACACCTTC,CASTNVDRGLYGYTF
TRBV6-6,TRBJ2-7,TRBD2,-,TGTGCCAGCAGTACCGCTAGCGGGGGGGCTTACGAGCAGTACTTC,CASSTASGGAYEQYF
TRBV12-3/TRBV12-4,TRBJ2-3,-,-,TGTGCCAGCAGTAGACGGGTAGATACGCAGTATTTT,CASSRRVDTQYF
TRBV11-3,TRBJ2-7,TRBD2,once,TGTGCCAGCAGCTTAGGACTAGCGGGGGCTTACGAGCAGTACTTC,CASSLGLAGAYEQYF
TRBV11-2,TRBJ1-3,-,-,TGTGCCAGCAGCTTACATCAGTTCTCTGGAAACACCATATATTTT,CASSLHQFSGNTIYF
TRBV6-5,TRBJ1-2,-,-,TGTGCCAGCAGACCGCTAGAAGGGGGTGGCTACACCTTC,CASRPLEGGGYTF
TRBV2,TRBJ1-6,-,-,TGTGCCAGCAGTTCTGCAGCCGGACAGAGATATTCACCCCTCCACTTT,CASSSAAGQRYSPLHF
TRBV29-1,TRBJ2-1,-,-,TGCAGCGCTACCACAGGCTACAATGAGCAGTTCTTC,CSATTGYNEQFF
TRBV15,TRBJ2-6,-,-,TGTGCCACCAGCAGAGCAGGGTCTGGGGCCAACGTCCTGACTTTC,CATSRAGSGANVLTF
TRBV4-1,TRBJ2-1,TRBD2,-,TGCGCCAGCAGCCACCTTTCCGGCCTAGCGGCGAACAATGAGCAGTTCTTC,CASSHLSGLAANNEQFF
TRBV9,TRBJ2-7,TRBD1,-,TGTGCCAGCAGCGTGAGGACAGGAGATACTTACGAGCAGTACTTC,CASSVRTGDTYEQYF
TRBV6-5,TRBJ2-7,-,-,TGTGCCAGCACCTTGGAGGGCAAGCAGTACTTC,CASTLEGKQYF
TRBV19,TRBJ1-5,-,-,TGTGCCAGTAGTACCTTAGGACAGCCGAATCAGCCCCAGCATTTT,CASSTLGQPNQPQHF
TRBV9,TRBJ1-3,TRBD1,-,TGTGCCAGCAGCGTATCCGGGACAGCGAACTCTGGAAACACCATATATTTT,CASSVSGTANSGNTIYF
TRBV5-6,TRBJ1-2,TRBD1,-,TGTGCCAGCAGCTTACTGACAGGGGCCCCGATTAACTATGGCTACACCTTC,CASSLLTGAPINYGYTF
TRBV18,TRBJ1-4,-,-,TGTGCCAGCTCACTCGGGATCTTGAGGGAAAAACTGTTTTTT,CASSLGILREKLFF